Below are 25 T cell receptor beta chains sequenced from a single sample in a study of T cell responses to AZD1222 COVID-19 vaccine. TCRdb's copy holds only in-frame clones and misses some; the assay was immunoSEQ multiplex PCR. This sample yields 59,000 or so clones, of which under 90% are seen a single time; roughly 10% belongs to the top ten. The input for sequencing was peripheral blood, taken on day 0 of AZD1222 vaccination. The receptor set was obtained from an adult in good health.

This chain joins TRBV5-4 and TRBJ1-2; D gene unclear. Germline CDR1 and CDR2: SGHNT and YYREEE (reference sequence). The CDR3 consists of 15 residues. The germline V and J ends were trimmed by 4 bases and 6 bases, with 19 bases remaining between them. The CDR3: CASSQIERGRDGYTF. The CDR3 DNA is TGTGCCAGCAGCCAAATAGAGCGGGGTAGAGATGGCTACACCTTC.

V and J are TRBV18 and TRBJ1-2; TRBD1 matches at 7 bases. Per the germline V gene, CDR1 is KGHSH and CDR2 is LQKENI. The V segment lost 5 bases and the J segment 4 bases; nucleotides outside the gene matches: 7. CDR3 length: 14 amino acids. The CDR3 DNA follows: TGTGCCAGCTCAGCCCGACAGGGAACCTATGGCTACACCTTC. Its translation: CASSARQGTYGYTF.

The chain is built from TRBV3-1 (or the pseudogene TRBV3-2) and TRBJ2-1, with D possibly matching TRBD2 (5 bases). In germline, CDR1 is LGHDT, CDR2 YNNKEL (reference sequence). The CDR3 runs 17 residues. The ends were cut back, 0 bases at V and 5 bases at J, with 17 bases in the middle. CDR3 region: CASSQDFGTGRDNEQFF. CDR3 DNA sequence: TGTGCCAGCAGCCAAGATTTTGGAACGGGGAGAGACAATGAGCAGTTCTTC.

This sequence joins TRBV5-8 and TRBJ1-1; a possible D gene is TRBD1 (5 bases). Germline V gene data show CDR1 as SGHTS and CDR2 as YDEGEE. This CDR3 is 13 amino acids long. The germline V and J ends were trimmed by 0 bases and 3 bases, with 6 bases remaining between them. The CDR3 reads CASSLGRDTEAFF. Written as DNA, the CDR3 is TGTGCCAGCAGCTTGGGCAGGGACACTGAAGCTTTCTTT.

This clone is deemed medium-sized (0.01 to 0.1%). This chain connects TRBV7-8 to TRBJ1-2; D possibly corresponds to TRBD1 (5 bases). Germline V lookup: CDR1 SGHVS, CDR2 FQNEAQ. Trimming cost V 1 base and J 4 bases, with 22 bases left between them. This CDR3 has 18 amino acids. The CDR3 loop reads CASSLGVSGRYGAYGYTF. The CDR3 coding sequence is TGTGCCAGCAGCTTAGGGGTCTCAGGGCGGTATGGGGCCTATGGCTACACCTTC.

A single count supports this clone. The chain carries TRBV29-1 and TRBJ1-2; 8 bases line up with TRBD1. With 4 bases clipped from V and 1 base from J, the junction kept 11 bases outside the gene matches. Germline V gives CDR1 SQVTM, CDR2 ANQGSEA. CDR3 size: 16 residues. CDR3 region: CSVVPRGRGRNYGYTF. The CDR3 coding sequence is TGCAGCGTTGTCCCACGAGGCAGGGGGCGTAACTATGGCTACACCTTC.

The chain joins TRBV7-2 to TRBJ2-7; D uncertain. Germline values: CDR1 SGHTA, CDR2 FQGNSA. Trimming stripped 4 bases from V and 2 bases from J, with 15 bases between. The CDR3 covers 15 residues. CDR3 region: CASSSRLSRPYEQYF. In DNA form, the CDR3 reads TGTGCCAGCAGCTCTCGGTTAAGCAGGCCCTACGAGCAGTACTTC.

The rearrangement links TRBV12-5 to TRBJ2-4, with 11 bases fitting TRBD1. Germline CDR1 and CDR2: LGHNT and FRNRAP. This CDR3 region has 18 residues. V trimming: 6 bases; J trimming: 3 bases; junction bases outside the gene matches: 13. The CDR3 nucleotides are TGTGCTAGTGGCCCCGGGACAGGGGGATTTTTCGGCAAAAACATTCAGTACTTC. The encoded protein is CASGPGTGGFFGKNIQYF.

The V gene is TRBV7-9, the J gene TRBJ2-3; 7 nucleotides match TRBD2. The CDR3 loop spans 13 amino acids. V dropped 5 bases and J dropped 6; count of bases not matched to a gene: 5. The germline CDR1 and CDR2 sequences are SEHNR and FQNEAQ (reference sequence). CDR3: CASSPTGGDTQYF. The CDR3 DNA reads TGTGCCAGCAGCCCGACCGGGGGGGATACGCAGTATTTT.

J is TRBJ2-3 and V is TRBV18, with D perhaps matching TRBD1 (6 bases). The CDR3 loop spans 15 amino acids. V dropped 3 bases and J dropped 2 bases, with 12 bases sitting between them. Germline-derived CDR1 and CDR2 are KGHSH and LQKENI. CDR3 bases: TGTGCCAGCTCACCGGGGACACTTCACACAGATACGCAGTATTTT. Translation gives CASSPGTLHTDTQYF.

The chain employs TRBV11-1 and TRBJ2-2, with 9 bases matching TRBD1. CDR3 size: 15 residues. The V segment lost 3 bases and the J segment 7 bases; nucleotides outside the gene matches: 6. The germline V gene has CDR1 SGHAT and CDR2 FQDESV (reference sequence). The CDR3 region has the DNA TGTGCCAGCAGCTTTCAAGGACAGGGGTTCGGGGAGCTGTTTTTT. Translated, it gives CASSFQGQGFGELFF.

This clone was seen a handful of times. The chain combines TRBV5-6 with TRBJ2-7; D gene uncertain. This CDR3 has 14 residues. The germline V and J ends were trimmed by 2 bases and 0 bases, with 9 bases remaining between them. The germline V gene has CDR1 SGHDT and CDR2 YYEEEE. Here the CDR3 reads CASSLRQISYEQYF. The CDR3 nucleotides read TGTGCCAGCAGCTTAAGGCAGATCTCCTACGAGCAGTACTTC.

The chain is built from TRBV28 and TRBJ1-4, with D perhaps TRBD1 (6 bases). This CDR3 contains 15 residues. Germline CDR1 reads MDHEN; CDR2 reads SYDVKM. Trimming left V 10 bases short and J 7 bases short, with 22 bases between. The CDR3 DNA is TGTGCCACCGTCCGAGGGACATTTGGTTCTGAAAAACTGTTTTTT. This translates into CATVRGTFGSEKLFF.

The V call is TRBV5-1, the J call TRBJ2-1; D might be TRBD2 (6 bases). Germline loops: CDR1 SGHRS, CDR2 YFSETQ. CDR3 size: 15 residues. Trimming took off 4 bases at V and 8 bases at J, with 19 bases between the two ends. In DNA form, the CDR3 reads TGCGCCAGCAGCCAAAGACTAGTAGAGAGCGATGAGCAGTTCTTC. Its protein is CASSQRLVESDEQFF. Looking up the rest from reference TRBV5-1 and TRBJ2-1 gives the full variable domain: KAGVTQTPRYLIKTRGQQVTLSCSPISGHRSVSWYQQTPGQGLQFLFEYFSETQRNKGNFPGRFSGRQFSNSRSEMNVSTLELGDSALYLCASSQRLVESDEQFFGPGTRLTVL.

The V call is TRBV30, the J call TRBJ2-2; 7 positions agree with TRBD1. V shed 5 bases and J 5 bases; nucleotides not matched to a gene: 5. The CDR3 extends over 13 amino acids. Germline V gene data show CDR1 as GTSNPN and CDR2 as SVGIG (reference sequence). The CDR3 spells CAWSMTGTGELFF. The CDR3 DNA reads TGTGCCTGGTCCATGACAGGGACCGGGGAGCTGTTTTTT.

This clone was counted a few times. The CDR3 reads CASRSDGANVLTF. The CDR3, as DNA: TGTGCGTCCCGATCTGACGGGGCCAACGTCCTGACTTTC. The rearrangement joins TRBV6-5 to TRBJ2-6, with D unresolved. In germline, CDR1 is MNHEY, CDR2 SVGAGI. The CDR3 consists of 13 residues.

V is TRBV15 and J is TRBJ2-1, with no clear D. Germline CDR1 reads LNHNV; CDR2 reads YYDKDF (reference sequence). There are 12 residues in the CDR3. V was clipped by 1 base and J by 7 bases, with 5 bases between them. The CDR3 region has the DNA TGTGCCACCAGCAGAGTATTAAATGAGCAGTTCTTC. This translates into CATSRVLNEQFF.

The rearrangement links TRBV27 to TRBJ1-1; possibly TRBD1 for D (5 bases). Trimming left V 7 bases short and J 4 bases short, with 16 bases between. From germline, CDR1 is MNHEY and CDR2 SMNVEV (reference sequence). This CDR3 has 14 amino acids. CDR3 nucleotides: TGTGCCAGCACTTTCAGGGCTGGTGTCACTGAAGCTTTCTTT. This encodes CASTFRAGVTEAFF.

This chain connects TRBV27 to TRBJ1-5, with TRBD1 as a possible D gene (5 bases). Germline assignment: CDR1 MNHEY and CDR2 SMNVEV (reference sequence). This CDR3 has 14 amino acids. V gave up 5 bases and J gave up 5 bases, with 13 bases separating them. In DNA form, the CDR3 reads TGTGCCAGCAGTGCCGTACCGGGGCATCAGCCCCAGCATTTT. Protein sequence: CASSAVPGHQPQHF.

This clone was recorded a few times. The chain combines TRBV5-5 with TRBJ1-3; 7 bases match TRBD1. There are 17 residues in the CDR3. Germline CDR1 is SGHKS and CDR2 is YYEKEE (reference sequence). J lost 0 bases, V lost 0 bases, and 6 bases had no gene match. This CDR3 reads CASSLGQGVPSGNTIYF. Here the CDR3 DNA reads TGTGCCAGCAGCTTGGGGCAGGGGGTCCCCTCTGGAAACACCATATATTTT.

The J gene is TRBJ2-1, the V gene TRBV7-8, with TRBD2 identical over 7 bases. V lost 5 bases to trimming and J lost 8 bases; unmatched junction nucleotides: 12. CDR1 SGHVS and CDR2 FQNEAQ come from the germline V gene. This CDR3 has 15 amino acids. CDR3: CASSPWGRVHDEQFF. The CDR3 DNA is TGTGCCAGCAGCCCCTGGGGGAGGGTACACGATGAGCAGTTCTTC.

The chain couples TRBV18 to TRBJ2-6; 10 bases align to TRBD1. Germline values: CDR1 KGHSH, CDR2 LQKENI. There are 20 residues in the CDR3. V lost 2 bases and J lost 4; bases outside the gene matches: 14. In DNA form, the CDR3 reads TGTGCCAGCTCACCAAAAGCCCAGGGACAGGGGATAGTGGGGGCCAACGTCCTGACTTTC. Its translation is CASSPKAQGQGIVGANVLTF.

V is TRBV5-1 and J is TRBJ1-6; D unresolved. From germline, CDR1 is SGHRS and CDR2 YFSETQ. V shed 4 bases and J shed 6 bases, with 8 bases lying between them. The CDR3 length is 13 residues. As DNA, the CDR3 is TGCGCCAGCAGCACAGAGGTTAATTCACCCCTCCACTTT. Translation: CASSTEVNSPLHF.

The chain recombines TRBV9 with TRBJ1-3; D not certain. Trimming cost V 3 bases and J 4 bases, with 8 bases left between them. This CDR3 contains 13 residues. Germline loops: CDR1 SGDLS, CDR2 YYNGEE. CDR3 bases: TGTGCCAGCAGCGATTGGTCGGGAAACACCATATATTTT. Amino acid sequence: CASSDWSGNTIYF.

This clone occurred once. V usage is TRBV7-6 and J usage is TRBJ1-2, with 8 nucleotides matching TRBD1. This CDR3 contains 14 residues. CDR1 is SGHVS, CDR2 FNYEAQ, per germline. V was clipped by 1 base and J by 8 bases; unmatched bases: 6. The CDR3 DNA follows: TGTGCCAGCAGCTTAGGAGGGACAGGTCAAGGCTACACCTTC. Residues: CASSLGGTGQGYTF.